Listed below are T cell receptor beta chains from one sample, sequenced in a study of PD-1 blockade in classical Hodgkin lymphoma. The data were produced by immunoSEQ multiplex PCR, yet TCRdb's version contains in-frame clones alone and is incomplete. The data contain about 100,000 clones, nearly 90% of them seen just once; the ten biggest clones take up around 20%. Source: peripheral blood mononuclear cells (PBMCs), taken before the second cycle of nivolumab. These TCRs come from a human donor with classical Hodgkin lymphoma. CDR3s include the opening cysteine and the closing phenylalanine or tryptophan. The D gene is left open where the match is weak. Where a row states a size, it is once, few, many or the class of an expanded clone; other rows omit it.

d_call j_call v_call clone_size cdr3_aa cdr3_nt
NA TRBJ1-2 TRBV18 NA CASSPPTGANYGYTF TGTGCCAGCTCACCACCGACGGGGGCTAACTATGGCTACACCTTC
NA TRBJ2-7 TRBV15 once CATSRDRYSYEQYF TGTGCCACCAGCAGAGATAGATACTCCTACGAGCAGTACTTC
NA TRBJ1-4 TRBV7-9 NA CASSFRAAGRSNEKLFF TGTGCCAGCAGCTTCCGAGCGGCAGGGAGGAGTAATGAAAAACTGTTTTTT
NA TRBJ1-1 TRBV9 NA CASSVAEPNTEAFF TGTGCCAGCAGCGTAGCAGAACCGAACACTGAAGCTTTCTTT
TRBD1 TRBJ1-5 TRBV2 NA CASSDRTGRNQPQHF TGTGCCAGCAGTGATCGGACAGGGCGAAATCAGCCCCAGCATTTT
TRBD2 TRBJ2-1 TRBV14 once CASSQEGTSGRNEQFF TGTGCCAGCAGCCAAGAAGGGACTAGCGGGAGGAATGAGCAGTTCTTC
TRBD1 TRBJ1-2 TRBV4-1 NA CASSQERLTGNYGYTF TGCGCCAGCAGCCAAGAGCGGTTGACAGGGAACTATGGCTACACCTTC
NA TRBJ2-6 TRBV5-6 NA CASSLPGPHSGANVLTF TGTGCCAGCAGCTTGCCAGGACCGCACTCTGGGGCCAACGTCCTGACTTTC
NA TRBJ2-1 TRBV30 NA CAWSVGRNEQFF TGTGCCTGGAGTGTAGGGCGGAATGAGCAGTTCTTC
TRBD2 TRBJ2-7 TRBV29-1 NA CSVSSGRAREQYF TGCAGCGTCAGCAGCGGGAGGGCCCGCGAGCAGTACTTC
NA TRBJ1-4 TRBV19 NA CASSLTGYASTNEKLFF TGTGCCAGTAGCCTAACAGGTTACGCTTCAACTAATGAAAAACTGTTTTTT
TRBD2 TRBJ2-1 TRBV19 NA CASSMEVGGLAGYLNEQFF TGTGCCAGTAGTATGGAAGTGGGAGGGCTAGCGGGATATCTCAATGAGCAGTTCTTC
NA TRBJ1-1 TRBV30 few CAWTRQLNTEAFF TGTGCCTGGACCAGGCAACTGAACACTGAAGCTTTCTTT
NA TRBJ2-3 TRBV28 NA CASSLSGADTQYF TGTGCCAGCAGTTTATCAGGGGCAGATACGCAGTATTTT
NA TRBJ1-5 TRBV5-8 NA CASSLDRVGDQPQHF TGTGCCAGCAGCTTGGACAGGGTTGGAGATCAGCCCCAGCATTTT
TRBD1 TRBJ1-1 TRBV5-4 few CASSRTGGMNTEAFF TGTGCCAGCAGCCGAACAGGGGGCATGAACACTGAAGCTTTCTTT
TRBD2 TRBJ2-1 TRBV14 NA CASSLLAGARTEQFF TGTGCCAGCAGCCTACTAGCGGGAGCCCGTACTGAGCAGTTCTTC
NA TRBJ1-2 TRBV6-5 NA CASSYTRTPMNYGYTF TGTGCCAGCAGTTACACGCGGACACCGATGAACTATGGCTACACCTTC
NA TRBJ1-3 TRBV19 NA CASSTTGGNTIYF TGTGCCAGTAGTACGACAGGCGGAAACACCATATATTTT
TRBD2 TRBJ2-1 TRBV4-2 NA CASSQDSGLADYNEQFF TGTGCCAGCAGCCAAGACAGCGGACTAGCGGACTACAATGAGCAGTTCTTC
TRBD1 TRBJ2-7 TRBV2 NA CASSRRGTLTSYEQYF TGTGCCAGCAGCCGCAGGGGGACCCTTACCTCCTACGAGCAGTACTTC
TRBD2 TRBJ2-7 TRBV7-2 NA CASSGGLAVSYEQYF TGTGCCAGCAGCGGGGGACTAGCGGTGAGCTACGAGCAGTACTTC
NA TRBJ1-5 TRBV6-6 NA CASRSNQPQHF TGTGCCAGCAGAAGCAATCAGCCCCAGCATTTT
TRBD1 TRBJ1-3 TRBV7-2 NA CASSSGQPSFGNTIYF TGTGCCAGCAGCTCGGGACAGCCGAGCTTTGGAAACACCATATATTTT
NA TRBJ2-3 TRBV5-4 once CASSKQEGTDTQYF TGTGCCAGCAGCAAACAGGAGGGCACAGATACGCAGTATTTT
TRBD1 TRBJ1-4 TRBV7-9 NA CASSSSLTGVDEKLFF TGTGCCAGCAGCTCTTCCTTGACAGGGGTGGATGAAAAACTGTTTTTT
NA TRBJ1-1 TRBV11-2 NA CASSSDGMDEAFF TGTGCCAGCAGCTCCGACGGGATGGATGAAGCTTTCTTT
NA TRBJ2-7 TRBV18 NA CASSPPPEGGEQYF TGTGCCAGCTCACCACCGCCCGAGGGGGGGGAGCAGTACTTC
NA TRBJ2-3 TRBV7-9 NA CASSPLGGTQYF TGTGCCAGCAGCCCCCTCGGGGGTACGCAGTATTTT
NA TRBJ2-7 TRBV7-6 NA CASSLRQFQEQYF TGTGCCAGCAGCTTGAGGCAGTTCCAGGAGCAGTACTTC
NA TRBJ2-5 TRBV5-5 NA CASSFNSGFQETQYF TGTGCCAGCAGCTTTAATTCGGGATTCCAAGAGACCCAGTACTTC
NA TRBJ1-5 TRBV2 NA CASNTGLNQPQHF TGTGCCAGCAATACAGGCCTTAATCAGCCCCAGCATTTT
TRBD1 TRBJ2-3 TRBV28 NA CASSPGDRRTDTQYF TGTGCCAGCAGTCCTGGGGACAGGCGCACAGATACGCAGTATTTT
TRBD2 TRBJ2-5 TRBV30 once CAWSRFAGGETQYF TGTGCCTGGAGTAGGTTCGCGGGGGGCGAGACCCAGTACTTC
TRBD2 TRBJ2-1 TRBV6-5 NA CASSFPGTSGYNEQFF TGTGCCAGCAGTTTCCCCGGGACTAGCGGTTACAATGAGCAGTTCTTC
TRBD1 TRBJ2-7 TRBV28 once CASSLFRGHNSYEQYF TGTGCCAGCAGTTTATTTAGGGGGCATAATTCCTACGAGCAGTACTTC
NA TRBJ2-1 TRBV10-2 few CATSKQQFNEQFF TGCGCCACCTCGAAGCAGCAATTCAATGAGCAGTTCTTC
NA TRBJ2-7 TRBV5-1 NA CASSSSFYEQYF TGCGCCAGCAGCTCCTCCTTCTACGAGCAGTACTTC
TRBD2 TRBJ2-7 TRBV7-2 NA CASSPPGLAVYEQYF TGTGCCAGCAGCCCGCCGGGACTAGCGGTCTACGAGCAGTACTTC
NA TRBJ2-1 TRBV11-2 once CASSSRQGPNNEQFF TGTGCCAGCAGCTCCCGCCAGGGCCCTAACAATGAGCAGTTCTTC
TRBD2 TRBJ2-1 TRBV10-1 NA CASSEVEGTSGDPHEQFF TGCGCCAGCAGTGAGGTCGAAGGGACTAGCGGGGACCCCCATGAGCAGTTCTTC
TRBD1 TRBJ2-5 TRBV28 NA CASSFSVWDSTEETQYF TGTGCCAGCAGTTTTTCCGTCTGGGACAGCACCGAAGAGACCCAGTACTTC
TRBD1 TRBJ2-3 TRBV19 NA CASRSGTGETDTQYF TGTGCCAGTAGATCCGGGACAGGGGAAACAGATACGCAGTATTTT
TRBD1 TRBJ2-5 TRBV11-2 NA CASSFTPTDRVRETQYF TGTGCCAGCAGCTTCACCCCCACGGACAGGGTGAGGGAGACCCAGTACTTC
TRBD1 TRBJ1-4 TRBV4-1 NA CASSQTGTGTGKEKLFF TGCGCCAGCAGCCAAACCGGGACAGGGACAGGGAAGGAAAAACTGTTTTTT
NA TRBJ2-7 TRBV19 NA CASSTGPEQYF TGTGCCAGTAGTACAGGACCCGAGCAGTACTTC
NA TRBJ2-1 TRBV27 NA CASSYTGGDYNEQFF TGTGCCAGCAGCTATACAGGAGGGGACTACAATGAGCAGTTCTTC
TRBD2 TRBJ2-7 TRBV7-2 NA CASSLDLRAGGYEQYF TGTGCCAGCAGCTTAGACCTTAGGGCGGGGGGGTACGAGCAGTACTTC
NA TRBJ2-7 TRBV4-1 NA CASSRTSGHNYEQYF TGCGCCAGCAGCCGCACCTCGGGACACAACTACGAGCAGTACTTC
TRBD1 TRBJ2-7 TRBV19 few CVSEGQGSESYEQYF TGTGTCTCCGAGGGACAGGGAAGTGAGTCCTACGAGCAGTACTTC
TRBD2 TRBJ2-1 TRBV13 once CASSSLGREGNNEQFF TGTGCCAGCAGCTCTCTGGGGCGGGAGGGGAACAATGAGCAGTTCTTC
NA TRBJ2-7 TRBV13 once CASSQRVSPSYEQYF TGTGCCAGCAGCCAAAGGGTGTCCCCCTCCTACGAGCAGTACTTC
NA TRBJ1-1 TRBV6-6 once CASSWVEGANTEAFF TGTGCCAGCAGTTGGGTGGAAGGAGCTAACACTGAAGCTTTCTTT
NA TRBJ2-1 TRBV15 NA CATSTGTGFGQFF TGTGCCACCAGCACAGGAACAGGGTTCGGGCAGTTCTTC